This paragraph covers one T cell receptor (beta chain) sequence. This CDR3 is 13 amino acids long. V was clipped by 7 bases and J by 3 bases, with 11 bases between them. Germline V CDR1 and CDR2: KGHDR, SFDVKD. This specimen belongs to a study of blood T cell repertoires in COVID-19. The protocol was immunoSEQ multiplex PCR, while the TCRdb copy is restricted to in-frame clones and leaves out a portion. The sample includes over 150,000 clones, about 87% of them seen just once. The clonotype was recovered from a woman in her sixties or seventies with COVID-19, enrolled during active disease. Material for sequencing was peripheral blood. This rearrangement joins TRBV24-1 to TRBJ1-1; a possible D gene is TRBD1 (5 bases). The CDR3 region is CATSLTEDTEAFF. As DNA, the CDR3 is TGTGCCACCAGCCTGACAGAGGACACTGAAGCTTTCTTT.